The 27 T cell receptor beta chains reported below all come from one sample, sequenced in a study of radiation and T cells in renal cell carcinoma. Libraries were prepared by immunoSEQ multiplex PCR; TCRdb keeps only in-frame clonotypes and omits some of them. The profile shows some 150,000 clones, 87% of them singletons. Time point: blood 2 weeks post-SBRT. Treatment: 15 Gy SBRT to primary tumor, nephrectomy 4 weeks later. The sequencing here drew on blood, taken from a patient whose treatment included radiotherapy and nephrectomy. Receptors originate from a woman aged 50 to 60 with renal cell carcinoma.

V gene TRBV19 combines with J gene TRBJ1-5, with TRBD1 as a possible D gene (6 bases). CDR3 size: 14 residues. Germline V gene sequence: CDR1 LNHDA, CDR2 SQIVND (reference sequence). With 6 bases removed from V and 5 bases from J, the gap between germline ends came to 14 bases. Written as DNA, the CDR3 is TGTGCCAGTAGAAATCAGGGGTCGGATCAGCCCCAGCATTTT. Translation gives CASRNQGSDQPQHF.

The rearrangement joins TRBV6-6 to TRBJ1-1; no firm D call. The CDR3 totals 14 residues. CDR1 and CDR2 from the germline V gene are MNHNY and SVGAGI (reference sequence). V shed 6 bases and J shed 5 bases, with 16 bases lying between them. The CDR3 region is CASRAARSRTEAFF. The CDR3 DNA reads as TGTGCCAGCAGGGCCGCCCGGTCAAGGACTGAAGCTTTCTTT.

CDR3: CASSDTTAGGTDTQYF. CDR3 nucleotides: TGTGCCAGCAGCGACACGACCGCGGGGGGAACAGATACGCAGTATTTT. V gene TRBV4-2 combines with J gene TRBJ2-3, with 8 bases matching TRBD2. V trimming: 5 bases; J trimming: 3 bases; junction bases outside the gene matches: 10. CDR1 LGHNA and CDR2 YNFKEQ come from the germline V gene. CDR3 length: 16 residues.

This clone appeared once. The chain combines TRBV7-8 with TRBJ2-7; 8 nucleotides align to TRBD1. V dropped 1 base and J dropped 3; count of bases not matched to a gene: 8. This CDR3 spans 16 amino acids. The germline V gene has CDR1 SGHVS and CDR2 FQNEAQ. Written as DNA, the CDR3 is TGTGCCAGCAGCTTAGATTTCGGGACAGGAAACTACGAGCAGTACTTC. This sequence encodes CASSLDFGTGNYEQYF.

CDR3 region: CASKRGAGSYEQYF. The CDR3 DNA is TGTGCCAGTAAGAGGGGCGCTGGATCCTACGAGCAGTACTTC. The chain combines TRBV19 with TRBJ2-7, with D perhaps matching TRBD1 or TRBD2 (5 bases each). V lost 7 bases and J lost 1, with 14 bases in between. The CDR3 loop spans 14 amino acids. Germline lookup yields CDR1 LNHDA and CDR2 SQIVND (reference sequence).

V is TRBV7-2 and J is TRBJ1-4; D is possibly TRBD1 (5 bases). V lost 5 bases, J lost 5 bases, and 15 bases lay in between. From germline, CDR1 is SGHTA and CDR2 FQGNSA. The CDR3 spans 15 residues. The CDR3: CASSPDRDGNEKLFF. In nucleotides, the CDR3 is TGTGCCAGCAGCCCAGACCGGGACGGGAATGAAAAACTGTTTTTT.

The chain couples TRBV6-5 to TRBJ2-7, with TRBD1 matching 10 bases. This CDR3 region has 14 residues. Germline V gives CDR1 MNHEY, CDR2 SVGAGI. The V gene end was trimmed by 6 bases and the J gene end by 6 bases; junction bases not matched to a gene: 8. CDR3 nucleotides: TGTGCCAGCAGCCCCGGGACAGGGGCTGGCGAGCAGTACTTC. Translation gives CASSPGTGAGEQYF.

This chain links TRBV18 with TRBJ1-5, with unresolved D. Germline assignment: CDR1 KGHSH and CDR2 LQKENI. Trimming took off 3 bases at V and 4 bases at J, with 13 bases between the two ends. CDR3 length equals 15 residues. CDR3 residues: CASSPSGGSNQPQHF. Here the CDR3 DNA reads TGTGCCAGCTCACCCTCGGGAGGATCGAATCAGCCCCAGCATTTT.

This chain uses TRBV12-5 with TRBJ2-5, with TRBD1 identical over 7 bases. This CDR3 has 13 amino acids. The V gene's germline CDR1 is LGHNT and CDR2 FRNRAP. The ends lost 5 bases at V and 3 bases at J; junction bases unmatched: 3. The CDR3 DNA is TGTGCTAGTGGTCCCGGGACAGAAGAGACCCAGTACTTC. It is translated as CASGPGTEETQYF.

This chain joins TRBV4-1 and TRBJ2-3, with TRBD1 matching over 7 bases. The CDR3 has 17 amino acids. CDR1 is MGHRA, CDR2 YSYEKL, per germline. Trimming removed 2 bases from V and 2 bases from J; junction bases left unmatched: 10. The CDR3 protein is CASSQIQGFGSTDTQYF. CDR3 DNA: TGCGCCAGCAGCCAAATACAGGGGTTCGGCTCCACAGATACGCAGTATTTT.

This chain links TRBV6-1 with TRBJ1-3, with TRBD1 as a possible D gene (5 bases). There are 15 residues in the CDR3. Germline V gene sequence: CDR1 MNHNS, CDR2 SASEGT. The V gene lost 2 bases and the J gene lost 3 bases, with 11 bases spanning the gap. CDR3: CASSERGWGGNTIYF. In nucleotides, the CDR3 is TGTGCCAGCAGTGAACGGGGGTGGGGTGGAAACACCATATATTTT.

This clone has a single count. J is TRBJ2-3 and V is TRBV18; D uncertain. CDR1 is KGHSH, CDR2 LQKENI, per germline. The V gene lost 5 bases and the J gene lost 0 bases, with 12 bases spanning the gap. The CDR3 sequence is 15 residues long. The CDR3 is CASSYYLDSTDTQYF. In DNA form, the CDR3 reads TGTGCCAGCTCATACTACCTCGATAGCACAGATACGCAGTATTTT. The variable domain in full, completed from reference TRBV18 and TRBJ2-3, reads NAGVMQNPRHLVRRRGQEARLRCSPMKGHSHVYWYRQLPEEGLKFMVYLQKENIIDESGMPKERFSAEFPKEGPSILRIQQVVRGDSAAYFCASSYYLDSTDTQYFGPGTRLTVL.

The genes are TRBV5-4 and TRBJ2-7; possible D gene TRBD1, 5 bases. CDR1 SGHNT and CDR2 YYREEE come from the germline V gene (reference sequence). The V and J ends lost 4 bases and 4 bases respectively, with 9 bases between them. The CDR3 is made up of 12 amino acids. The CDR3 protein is CASSRDRYEQYF. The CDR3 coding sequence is TGTGCCAGCAGCCGTGACAGATACGAGCAGTACTTC. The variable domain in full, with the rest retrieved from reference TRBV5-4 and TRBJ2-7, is ETGVTQSPTHLIKTRGQQVTLRCSSQSGHNTVSWYQQALGQGPQFIFQYYREEENGRGNFPPRFSGLQFPNYSSELNVNALELDDSALYLCASSRDRYEQYFGPGTRLTVT.

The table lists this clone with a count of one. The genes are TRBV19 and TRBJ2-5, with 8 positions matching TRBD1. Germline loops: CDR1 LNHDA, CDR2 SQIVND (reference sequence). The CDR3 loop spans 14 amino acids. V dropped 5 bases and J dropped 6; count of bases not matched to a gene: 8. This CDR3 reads CASSPRQGPKTQYF. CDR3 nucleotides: TGTGCCAGTAGTCCAAGACAGGGGCCAAAGACCCAGTACTTC.

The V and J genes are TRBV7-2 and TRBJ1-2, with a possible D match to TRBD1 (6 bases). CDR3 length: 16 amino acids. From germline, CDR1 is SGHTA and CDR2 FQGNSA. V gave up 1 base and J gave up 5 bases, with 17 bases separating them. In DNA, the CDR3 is TGTGCCAGCAGCTTAGGTCCCGGGGGCTCTGGGTATGGCTACACCTTC. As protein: CASSLGPGGSGYGYTF. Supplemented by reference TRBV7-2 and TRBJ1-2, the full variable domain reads GAGVSQSPSNKVTEKGKDVELRCDPISGHTALYWYRQSLGQGLEFLIYFQGNSAPDKSGLPSDRFSAERTGGSVSTLTIQRTQQEDSAVYLCASSLGPGGSGYGYTFGSGTRLTVV.

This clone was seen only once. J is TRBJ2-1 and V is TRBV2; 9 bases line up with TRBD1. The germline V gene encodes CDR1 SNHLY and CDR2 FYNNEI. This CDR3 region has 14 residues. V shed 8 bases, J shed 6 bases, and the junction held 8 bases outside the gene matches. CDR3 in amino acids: CASQTGTGINEQFF. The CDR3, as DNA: TGTGCCAGCCAAACCGGGACAGGGATCAATGAGCAGTTCTTC.

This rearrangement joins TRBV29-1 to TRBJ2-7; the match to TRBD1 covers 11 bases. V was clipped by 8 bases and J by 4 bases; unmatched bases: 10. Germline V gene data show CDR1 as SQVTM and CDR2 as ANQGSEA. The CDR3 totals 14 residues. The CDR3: CSFMPRDRGYEQYF. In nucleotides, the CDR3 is TGCAGCTTTATGCCCCGGGACAGGGGGTACGAGCAGTACTTC.

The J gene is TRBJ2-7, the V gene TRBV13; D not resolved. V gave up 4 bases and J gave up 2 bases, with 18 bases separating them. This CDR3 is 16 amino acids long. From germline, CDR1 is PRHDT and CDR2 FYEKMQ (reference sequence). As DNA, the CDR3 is TGTGCCAGCAGCTCGACCTCCTCCGACGGTCCCTACGAGCAGTACTTC. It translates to CASSSTSSDGPYEQYF.

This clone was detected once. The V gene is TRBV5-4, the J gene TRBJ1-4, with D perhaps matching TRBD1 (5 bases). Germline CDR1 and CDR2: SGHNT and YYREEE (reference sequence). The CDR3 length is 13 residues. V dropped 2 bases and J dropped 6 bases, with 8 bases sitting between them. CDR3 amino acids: CASSFIGDEKLFF. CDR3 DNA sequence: TGTGCCAGCAGCTTCATAGGGGATGAAAAACTGTTTTTT.

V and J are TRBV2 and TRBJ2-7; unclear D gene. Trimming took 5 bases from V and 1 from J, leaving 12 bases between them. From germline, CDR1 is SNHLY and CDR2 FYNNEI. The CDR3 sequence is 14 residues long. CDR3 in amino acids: CASSRTRGSYEQYF. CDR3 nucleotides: TGTGCCAGCAGTCGGACCCGTGGTTCCTACGAGCAGTACTTC.

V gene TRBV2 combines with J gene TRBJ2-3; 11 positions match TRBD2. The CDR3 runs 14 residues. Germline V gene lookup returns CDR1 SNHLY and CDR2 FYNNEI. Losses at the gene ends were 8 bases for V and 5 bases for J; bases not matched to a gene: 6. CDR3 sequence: CASVSGGAVDTQYF. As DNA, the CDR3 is TGTGCCAGCGTTAGCGGGGGGGCCGTAGATACGCAGTATTTT.

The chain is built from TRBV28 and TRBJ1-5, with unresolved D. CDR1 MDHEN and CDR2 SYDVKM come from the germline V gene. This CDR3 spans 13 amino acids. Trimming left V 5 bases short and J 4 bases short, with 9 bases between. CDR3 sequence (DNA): TGTGCCAGCAGTCGGGAAACAAATCAGCCCCAGCATTTT. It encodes CASSRETNQPQHF.

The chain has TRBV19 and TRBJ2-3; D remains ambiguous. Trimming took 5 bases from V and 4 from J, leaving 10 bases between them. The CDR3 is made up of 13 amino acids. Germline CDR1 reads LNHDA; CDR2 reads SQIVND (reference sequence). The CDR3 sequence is CASSPSRADTQYF. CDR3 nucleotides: TGTGCCAGTAGTCCGTCCCGGGCAGATACGCAGTATTTT.

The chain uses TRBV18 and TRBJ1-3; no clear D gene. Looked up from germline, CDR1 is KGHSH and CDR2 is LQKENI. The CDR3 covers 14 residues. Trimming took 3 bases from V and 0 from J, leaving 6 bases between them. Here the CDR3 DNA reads TGTGCCAGCTCACCCGGGAGCTCTGGAAACACCATATATTTT. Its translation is CASSPGSSGNTIYF.

The CDR3 DNA is TGTGCCAGCAGACCTCGAATGGACAGAACTAACTATGGCTACACCTTC. It specifies CASRPRMDRTNYGYTF. The V call is TRBV2, the J call TRBJ1-2; D perhaps matches TRBD1 (6 bases). The germline V gene encodes CDR1 SNHLY and CDR2 FYNNEI. There are 16 residues in the CDR3. The V and J ends lost 6 bases and 0 bases respectively, with 17 bases between them.

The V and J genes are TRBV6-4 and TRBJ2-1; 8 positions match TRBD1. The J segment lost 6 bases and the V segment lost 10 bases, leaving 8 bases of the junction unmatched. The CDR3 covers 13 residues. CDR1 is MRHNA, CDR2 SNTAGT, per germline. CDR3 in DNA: TGTGCCACCTTGGACAGGGTTAGCAATGAGCAGTTCTTC. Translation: CATLDRVSNEQFF.

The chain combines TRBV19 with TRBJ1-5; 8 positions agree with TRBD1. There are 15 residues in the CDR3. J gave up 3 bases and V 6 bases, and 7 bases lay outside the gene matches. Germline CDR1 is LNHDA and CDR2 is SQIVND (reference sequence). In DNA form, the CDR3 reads TGTGCCAGTAGGCCAGACAGGGGACTCAATCAGCCCCAGCATTTT. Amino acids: CASRPDRGLNQPQHF.